This T cell receptor beta chain was observed in a study of technical replicates of blood from several donors. Germline V CDR1 and CDR2: SGHRS, YFSETQ. V lost 1 base, J lost 5 bases, and 7 bases lay in between. This CDR3 spans 13 amino acids. The data were produced by immunoSEQ multiplex PCR, yet TCRdb's version contains in-frame clones alone and is incomplete. The sample records about 80,000 clones, around 85% being singletons. The TCR originated in a human donor in good health. Some clones in this sample may be carry-over from other donors' samples. The sequenced material came from PBMCs. This chain uses TRBV5-1 with TRBJ1-5; no firm D call. The CDR3 sequence is CASSLRGDQPQHF. The CDR3 nucleotides read TGCGCCAGCAGCTTGCGTGGAGATCAGCCCCAGCATTTT. Drawing the rest from reference TRBV5-1 and TRBJ1-5, the complete variable domain is KAGVTQTPRYLIKTRGQQVTLSCSPISGHRSVSWYQQTPGQGLQFLFEYFSETQRNKGNFPGRFSGRQFSNSRSEMNVSTLELGDSALYLCASSLRGDQPQHFGDGTRLSIL.